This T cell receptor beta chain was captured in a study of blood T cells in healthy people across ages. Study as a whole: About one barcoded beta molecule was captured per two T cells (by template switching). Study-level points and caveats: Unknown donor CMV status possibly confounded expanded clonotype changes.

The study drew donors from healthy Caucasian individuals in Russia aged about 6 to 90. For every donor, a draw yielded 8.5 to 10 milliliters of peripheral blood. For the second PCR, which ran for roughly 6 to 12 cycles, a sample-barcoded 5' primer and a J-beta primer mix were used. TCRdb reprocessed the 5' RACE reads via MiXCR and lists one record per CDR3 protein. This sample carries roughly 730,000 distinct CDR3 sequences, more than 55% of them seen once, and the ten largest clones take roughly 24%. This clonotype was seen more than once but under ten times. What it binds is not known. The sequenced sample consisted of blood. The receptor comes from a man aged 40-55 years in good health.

The CDR3 loop reads CASSQDRAPRGEQYF. DNA for the CDR3: TGCGCCAGCAGCCAAGATAGGGCCCCACGGGGTGAGCAGTACTTC. V usage is TRBV4-3 and J usage is TRBJ2-4; possible D gene TRBD2, 5 bases. With 0 bases removed from V and 13 bases from J, the gap between germline ends came to 19 bases. The germline gives CDR1 LGHNA, CDR2 YSLEER. The CDR3 runs to 15 residues.